This TCR beta chain was observed in a study of T cells in Graves' hyperthyroidism and ophthalmopathy. Findings and limits, study-wide: Classification by a 13 V-J model distinguished ophthalmopathy from stable hyperthyroidism.

Details on this clonotype: The target antigen is unknown.

CDR1 and CDR2 from the germline V gene are DFQATT and SNEGSKA (reference sequence). V shed 5 bases, J shed 2 bases, and the junction held 5 bases outside the gene matches. The CDR3 sequence is 13 residues long. Regions amplified from RNA transcripts were the TCR beta CDR3 regions. The TCR CDR3 first-round RT-PCR relied on the HTBI primer set. TCRdb re-analysed the multiplex PCR reads in MiXCR, keeping a single row per CDR3 protein. The sample has about 500,000 distinct CDR3 sequences, over 45% seen once. This clonotype was sampled from an adult woman with Graves' disease, either hyperthyroidism or ophthalmopathy (not recorded which). The chain couples TRBV20-1 to TRBJ1-1, with 7 nucleotides matching TRBD1. The material sequenced was peripheral blood or thyroid tissue (not recorded which). The CDR3: CSAGGQVNTEAFF. CDR3 sequence (DNA): TGCAGTGCTGGTGGACAGGTTAACACTGAAGCTTTCTTT.